The rows below give T cell receptor beta chains drawn from one sample of a study of siplizumab effects on memory and regulatory T cells. This table comes from immunoSEQ multiplex PCR, and its TCRdb copy is limited to in-frame clones, with some not included. The sample holds 95,000 to 110,000 clones; 93% are singletons and the top ten take about 0.62%. Sequenced sample: Tregs sorted from blood. The source is a human donor in good health. Both conserved end residues are trimmed from each CDR3.

J gene: TRBJ2-1; V gene: TRBV5-1; CDR3 protein: ASSRDFSLF
J gene: TRBJ2-7; V gene: TRBV27; CDR3 protein: ASKRGRGTHEQY
J gene: TRBJ1-4; V gene: TRBV6-5; CDR3 protein: ASSYSATNEKLF
J gene: TRBJ1-2; V gene: TRBV6-1; CDR3 protein: ASSGTGTENYGYT
J gene: TRBJ2-1; V gene: TRBV7-9; CDR3 protein: ASSLAQGLAGVDEQF
J gene: TRBJ1-2; V gene: TRBV25-1; CDR3 protein: ASTPSRGPGYGYT
J gene: TRBJ2-7; V gene: TRBV7-2; CDR3 protein: ASSPGTRIYEQY
J gene: TRBJ2-1; V gene: TRBV2; CDR3 protein: ASTTGTYYNEQF
J gene: TRBJ1-5; V gene: TRBV19; CDR3 protein: ASSIYGTSNQPQH
J gene: TRBJ2-7; V gene: TRBV7-9; CDR3 protein: ASSFPGLGYEQY
J gene: TRBJ2-1; V gene: TRBV19; CDR3 protein: ASSMERGGSTYNEQF
J gene: TRBJ1-5; V gene: TRBV4-1; CDR3 protein: ASSQDWLRPQH
J gene: TRBJ1-5; V gene: TRBV7-3; CDR3 protein: ASSQSPGEPQH
J gene: TRBJ2-3; V gene: TRBV28; CDR3 protein: ASSLNPLTDTQY
J gene: TRBJ2-5; V gene: TRBV5-1; CDR3 protein: ASSLDQTPQETQY
J gene: TRBJ1-5; V gene: TRBV30; CDR3 protein: AWRKAGGGNNQPQH
J gene: TRBJ1-1; V gene: TRBV6-6; CDR3 protein: ASSLTTVVNTEAF
J gene: TRBJ2-3; V gene: TRBV4-1; CDR3 protein: ASSQTGPSDTQY
J gene: TRBJ2-3; V gene: TRBV9; CDR3 protein: ASSGGGDTQY
J gene: TRBJ1-1; V gene: TRBV30; CDR3 protein: AWSHNEAF
J gene: TRBJ2-2; V gene: TRBV4-2; CDR3 protein: ASSQDIGANTGELF
J gene: TRBJ2-3; V gene: TRBV27; CDR3 protein: ASSDEKRGTDTQY
J gene: TRBJ1-4; V gene: TRBV30; CDR3 protein: AWSLPGGHNEKLF
J gene: TRBJ1-6; V gene: TRBV4-1; CDR3 protein: ASSKGAESSYNSPLH
J gene: TRBJ2-7; V gene: TRBV29-1; CDR3 protein: SVEDRSSSTYEQY
J gene: TRBJ1-2; V gene: TRBV6-6; CDR3 protein: ASSYSGTLYGYT
J gene: TRBJ2-2; V gene: TRBV19; CDR3 protein: ALRTGATGELF
J gene: TRBJ2-5; V gene: TRBV7-9; CDR3 protein: ASSSSGPGGTQY
J gene: TRBJ1-5; V gene: TRBV5-6; CDR3 protein: ASSLWRVPNQPQH
J gene: TRBJ2-3; V gene: TRBV5-4; CDR3 protein: ASSGAGTGGDYADTQY
J gene: TRBJ1-2; V gene: TRBV5-1; CDR3 protein: ASSSLGGKGGYT
J gene: TRBJ2-1; V gene: TRBV29-1; CDR3 protein: SGVARGSYNEQF
J gene: TRBJ1-2; V gene: TRBV29-1; CDR3 protein: SVGGGNYGYT
J gene: TRBJ2-2; V gene: TRBV5-1; CDR3 protein: ASSPFDGFGELF
J gene: TRBJ1-1; V gene: TRBV5-1; CDR3 protein: ASSTAVNTEAF